This T cell receptor (beta chain) was observed in a study of identical twins. In this sample, this clonotype turned up many times. MiXCR, run by TCRdb on the 5' RACE reads, gives a single entry per CDR3 protein. The sample lists about 690,000 distinct CDR3 sequences, roughly 6% occurring once. The CDR3 has 14 amino acids. Germline V gene data show CDR1 as SGHRS and CDR2 as YFSETQ. The V and J ends lost 7 bases and 1 base respectively, with 11 bases between them. The sample taken for sequencing was naive T cells sorted from blood. The receptor's source is a man between 18 and 35 years old in good health. This sequence joins TRBV5-1 and TRBJ2-2, with TRBD2 as a possible D gene (5 bases). The CDR3 here is CASRSGLNTGELFF. CDR3 coding DNA: TGCGCCAGCCGCTCGGGATTGAACACCGGGGAGCTGTTTTTT.